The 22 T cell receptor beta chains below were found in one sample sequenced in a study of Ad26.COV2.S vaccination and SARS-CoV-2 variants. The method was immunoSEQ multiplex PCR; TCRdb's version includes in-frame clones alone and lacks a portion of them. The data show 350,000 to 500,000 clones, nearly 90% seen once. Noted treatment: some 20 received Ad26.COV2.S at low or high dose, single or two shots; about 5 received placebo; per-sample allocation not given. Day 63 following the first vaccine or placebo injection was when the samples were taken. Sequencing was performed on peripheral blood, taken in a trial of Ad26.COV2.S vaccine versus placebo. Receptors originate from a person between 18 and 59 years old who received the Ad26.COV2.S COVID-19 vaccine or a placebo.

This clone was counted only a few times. DNA for the CDR3: TGTGCCAGTAATAGGTACGGCAACCCTACTAATCAGCCCCAGCATTTT. It specifies CASNRYGNPTNQPQHF. The chain recombines TRBV2 with TRBJ1-5; D is unclear. CDR3 length: 16 amino acids. Trimming left V 9 bases short and J 4 bases short, with 22 bases between. Germline V gene data show CDR1 as SNHLY and CDR2 as FYNNEI.

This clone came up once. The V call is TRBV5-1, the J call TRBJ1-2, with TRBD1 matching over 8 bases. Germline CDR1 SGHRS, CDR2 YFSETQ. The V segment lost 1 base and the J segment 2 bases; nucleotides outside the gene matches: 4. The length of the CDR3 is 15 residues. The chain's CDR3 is CASSLRQGANYGYTF. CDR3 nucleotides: TGCGCCAGCAGCTTGCGCCAGGGGGCGAACTATGGCTACACCTTC.

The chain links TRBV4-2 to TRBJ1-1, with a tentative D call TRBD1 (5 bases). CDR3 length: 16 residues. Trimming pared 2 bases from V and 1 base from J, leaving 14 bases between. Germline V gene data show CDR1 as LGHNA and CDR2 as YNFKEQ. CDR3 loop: CASSQPAGTTNTEAFF. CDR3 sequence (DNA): TGTGCCAGCAGCCAACCCGCCGGGACCACGAACACTGAAGCTTTCTTT.

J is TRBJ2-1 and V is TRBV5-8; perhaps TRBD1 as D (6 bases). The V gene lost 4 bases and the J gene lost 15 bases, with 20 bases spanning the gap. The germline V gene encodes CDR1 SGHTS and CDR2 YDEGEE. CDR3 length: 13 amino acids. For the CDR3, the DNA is TGTGCCAGCAGCATACCCGGGACACAACGTCGGTTCTTC. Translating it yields CASSIPGTQRRFF.

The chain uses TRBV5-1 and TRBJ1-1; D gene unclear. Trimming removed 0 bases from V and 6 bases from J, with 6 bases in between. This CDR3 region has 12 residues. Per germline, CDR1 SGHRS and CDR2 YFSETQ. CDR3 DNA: TGCGCCAGCAGCTTGGAGGGCTCTGAAGCTTTCTTT. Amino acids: CASSLEGSEAFF. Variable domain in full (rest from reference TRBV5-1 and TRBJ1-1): KAGVTQTPRYLIKTRGQQVTLSCSPISGHRSVSWYQQTPGQGLQFLFEYFSETQRNKGNFPGRFSGRQFSNSRSEMNVSTLELGDSALYLCASSLEGSEAFFGQGTRLTVV.

For the CDR3, the DNA is TGTGCCTGGAATGGCGCGGGCACAGATACGCAGTATTTT. It encodes CAWNGAGTDTQYF. The genes are TRBV30 and TRBJ2-3; unclear D gene. Trimming took 4 bases from V and 1 from J, leaving 9 bases between them. The germline V gene has CDR1 GTSNPN and CDR2 SVGIG (reference sequence). The CDR3 extends over 13 amino acids.

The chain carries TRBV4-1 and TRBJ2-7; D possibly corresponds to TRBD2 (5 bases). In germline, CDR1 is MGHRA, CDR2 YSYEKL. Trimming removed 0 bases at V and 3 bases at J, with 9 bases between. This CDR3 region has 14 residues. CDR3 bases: TGCGCCAGCAGCCAAGATTCTAGCCTCTACGAGCAGTACTTC. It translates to CASSQDSSLYEQYF.

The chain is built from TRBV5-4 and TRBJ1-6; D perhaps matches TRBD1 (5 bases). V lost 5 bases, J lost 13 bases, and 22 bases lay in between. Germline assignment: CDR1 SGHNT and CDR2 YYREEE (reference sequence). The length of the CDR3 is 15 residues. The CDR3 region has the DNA TGTGCCAGCAGTCATACCTTGGACCGGGGGTCGCCCCTCCACTTT. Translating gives CASSHTLDRGSPLHF. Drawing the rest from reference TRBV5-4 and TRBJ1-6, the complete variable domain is ETGVTQSPTHLIKTRGQQVTLRCSSQSGHNTVSWYQQALGQGPQFIFQYYREEENGRGNFPPRFSGLQFPNYSSELNVNALELDDSALYLCASSHTLDRGSPLHFGNGTRLTVT.

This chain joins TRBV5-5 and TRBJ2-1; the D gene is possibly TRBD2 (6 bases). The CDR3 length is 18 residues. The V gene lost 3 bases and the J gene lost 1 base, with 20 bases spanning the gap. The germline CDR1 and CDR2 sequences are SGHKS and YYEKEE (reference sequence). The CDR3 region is CASSSRLVRSRSYNEQFF. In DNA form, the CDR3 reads TGTGCCAGCAGCTCGAGACTAGTGCGGTCCCGGTCCTACAATGAGCAGTTCTTC.

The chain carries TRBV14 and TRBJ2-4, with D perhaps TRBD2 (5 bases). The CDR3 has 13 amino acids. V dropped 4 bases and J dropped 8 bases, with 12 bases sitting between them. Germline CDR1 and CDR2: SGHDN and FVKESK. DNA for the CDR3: TGTGCCAGCAGCCCCGTGGGAGTACACATTCAGTACTTC. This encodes CASSPVGVHIQYF.

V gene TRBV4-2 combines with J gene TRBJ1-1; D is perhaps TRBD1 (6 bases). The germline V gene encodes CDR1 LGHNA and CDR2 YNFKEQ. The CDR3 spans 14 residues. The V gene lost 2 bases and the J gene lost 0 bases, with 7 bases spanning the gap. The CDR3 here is CASSQRQVNTEAFF. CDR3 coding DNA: TGTGCCAGCAGCCAACGACAGGTGAACACTGAAGCTTTCTTT.

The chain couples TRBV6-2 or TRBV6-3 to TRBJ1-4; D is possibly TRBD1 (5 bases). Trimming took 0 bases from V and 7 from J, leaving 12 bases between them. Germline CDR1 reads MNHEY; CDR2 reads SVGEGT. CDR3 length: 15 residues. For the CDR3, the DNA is TGTGCCAGCAGTTACTCTGGAAGGGGATTTGAAAAACTGTTTTTT. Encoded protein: CASSYSGRGFEKLFF.

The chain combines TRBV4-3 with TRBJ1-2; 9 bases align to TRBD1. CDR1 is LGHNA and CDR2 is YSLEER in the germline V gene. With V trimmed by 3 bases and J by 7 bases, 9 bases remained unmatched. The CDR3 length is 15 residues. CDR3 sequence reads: CASSHGKQGASGYTF. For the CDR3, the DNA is TGCGCCAGCAGCCATGGAAAACAGGGGGCGAGTGGCTACACCTTC.

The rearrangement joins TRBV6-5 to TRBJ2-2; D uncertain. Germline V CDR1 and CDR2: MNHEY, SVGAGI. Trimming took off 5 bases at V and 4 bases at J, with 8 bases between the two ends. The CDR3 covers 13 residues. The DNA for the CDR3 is TGTGCCAGCAGTAAGCTGGGCACCGGGGAGCTGTTTTTT. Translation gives CASSKLGTGELFF.

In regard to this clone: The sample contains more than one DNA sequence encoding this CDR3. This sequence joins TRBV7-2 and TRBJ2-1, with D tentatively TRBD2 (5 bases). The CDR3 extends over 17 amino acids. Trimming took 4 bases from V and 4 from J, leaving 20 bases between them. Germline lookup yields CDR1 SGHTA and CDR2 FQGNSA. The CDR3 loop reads CASSSPPSAGPYNEQFF. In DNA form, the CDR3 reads TGTGCCAGCAGCTCTCCCCCGTCTGCGGGCCCATACAATGAGCAGTTCTTC.

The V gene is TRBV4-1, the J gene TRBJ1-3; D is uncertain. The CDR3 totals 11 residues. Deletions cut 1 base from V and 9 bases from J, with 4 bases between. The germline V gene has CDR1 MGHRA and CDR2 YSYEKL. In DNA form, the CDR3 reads TGCGCCAGCAGCCAAGGGGGCACCATATATTTT. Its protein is CASSQGGTIYF.

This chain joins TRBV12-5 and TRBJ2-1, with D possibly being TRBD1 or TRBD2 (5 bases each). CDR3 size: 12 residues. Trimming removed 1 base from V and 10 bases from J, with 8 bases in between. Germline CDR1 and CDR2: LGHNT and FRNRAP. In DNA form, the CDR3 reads TGTGCTAGTGGTTTGGGCTGGGGGGAGCAGTTCTTC. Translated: CASGLGWGEQFF.

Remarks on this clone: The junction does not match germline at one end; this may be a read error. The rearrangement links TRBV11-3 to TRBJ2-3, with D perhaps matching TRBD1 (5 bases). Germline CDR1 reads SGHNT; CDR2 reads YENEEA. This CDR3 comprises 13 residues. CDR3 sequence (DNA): TGTGCCGGCAGCTTAGGTTCAGGGGATACGCAGTATTTT. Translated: CAGSLGSGDTQYF.

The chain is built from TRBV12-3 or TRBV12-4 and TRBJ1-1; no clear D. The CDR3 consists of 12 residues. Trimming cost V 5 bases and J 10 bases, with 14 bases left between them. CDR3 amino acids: CASSPSGLGAFF. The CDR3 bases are TGTGCCAGCAGTCCGTCAGGTCTGGGAGCTTTCTTT.

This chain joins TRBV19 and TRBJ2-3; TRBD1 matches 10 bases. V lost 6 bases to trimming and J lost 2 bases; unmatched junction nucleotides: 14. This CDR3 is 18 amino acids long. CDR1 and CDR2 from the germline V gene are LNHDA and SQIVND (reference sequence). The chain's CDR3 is CASSRTLGTGVFTDTQYF. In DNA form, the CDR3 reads TGTGCCAGTAGCCGCACCCTCGGGACAGGGGTATTCACAGATACGCAGTATTTT.

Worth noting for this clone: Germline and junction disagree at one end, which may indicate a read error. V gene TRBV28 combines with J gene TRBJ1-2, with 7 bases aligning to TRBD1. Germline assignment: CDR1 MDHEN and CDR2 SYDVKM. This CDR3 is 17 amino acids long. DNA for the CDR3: TGTGTCAGCACCCCACCGAACAGGGGAGTATTCGACTATGGCTACACCTTC. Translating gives CVSTPPNRGVFDYGYTF.

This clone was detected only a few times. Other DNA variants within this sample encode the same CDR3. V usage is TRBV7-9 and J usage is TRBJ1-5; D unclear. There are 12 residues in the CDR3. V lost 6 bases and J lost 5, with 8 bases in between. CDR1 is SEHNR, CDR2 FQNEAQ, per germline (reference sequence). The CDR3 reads CASSLGDQPQHF. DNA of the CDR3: TGTGCCAGCAGTCTAGGTGATCAGCCCCAGCATTTT.